This is a list of T cell receptor beta chains from one sample in a study of shared clonotypes between healthy human individuals. Here immunoSEQ multiplex PCR was the method, and the copy in TCRdb shows in-frame clones only, minus some. The sample lists just over 2,000,000 clones, around 95% occurring once. Sequencing input: naive CD4+ T cells sorted from blood. The receptor set was obtained from a man younger than 35 in good health. Both conserved end residues are part of each CDR3. D genes are given only for firm matches. Only part of the rows carry a size: once, few, many, or a class if the clone is expanded.

D | J | V | size | CDR3 | DNA
NA | TRBJ2-2 | TRBV6-1 | NA | CATNNRASTGELFF | TGTGCCACTAATAACAGGGCAAGCACCGGGGAGCTGTTTTTT
NA | TRBJ1-5 | TRBV18 | NA | CASSPGLGLSNQPQHF | TGTGCCAGCTCACCCGGTTTGGGTCTGAGCAATCAGCCCCAGCATTTT
NA | TRBJ1-1 | TRBV9 | NA | CASSPGGNTEAFF | TGTGCCAGCAGCCCGGGGGGGAACACTGAAGCTTTCTTT
TRBD1 | TRBJ1-2 | TRBV6-5 | NA | CASSRTGDGYTF | TGTGCCAGCAGTAGGACAGGGGATGGCTACACCTTC
NA | TRBJ1-5 | TRBV27 | few | CASRMGNQPQHF | TGTGCCAGCCGCATGGGCAATCAGCCCCAGCATTTT
NA | TRBJ2-5 | TRBV6-1 | NA | CASSEASLGETQYF | TGTGCCAGCAGTGAAGCGTCTCTGGGGGAGACCCAGTACTTC
TRBD1 | TRBJ1-6 | TRBV7-9 | NA | CASSFRDRESPLHF | TGTGCCAGCAGCTTTAGGGACAGGGAATCACCCCTCCACTTT
NA | TRBJ2-7 | TRBV4-2 | NA | CASSQDGSRGSYEQYF | TGTGCCAGCAGCCAAGATGGGTCTAGGGGCTCCTACGAGCAGTACTTC
NA | TRBJ1-2 | TRBV10-3 | NA | CAISVGVLANYGYTF | TGTGCCATCAGCGTTGGCGTACTAGCTAACTATGGCTACACCTTC
NA | TRBJ2-7 | TRBV7-2 | NA | CASSLKGPPPYEQYF | TGTGCCAGCAGCTTAAAGGGCCCCCCACCCTACGAGCAGTACTTC
NA | TRBJ2-7 | TRBV7-2 | NA | CASTRLSGPNEQYF | TGTGCCAGCACCCGGCTTTCTGGGCCCAACGAGCAGTACTTC